This entry features one TCR beta chain sequence. Its antigen target is currently unknown. No much larger clone is present one base from it, and per-base qualities are unavailable. This record comes from a study of shared clonotypes between healthy human individuals (dated by TCRdb to about 2020). General notes on the study: A few men and two women, aged 18 to 49 years, made up the cohort. To increase sequencing depth and limit assay-specific biases, different laboratories used diverse techniques to prepare libraries and sequence TCR repertoires. The study deeply sequenced blood TCR repertoires of about 5 healthy adults to estimate repertoire size and the extent of clonotype sharing between individuals. Per donor, leukapheresis produced somewhere between about 0.94 and 8.9 billion PBMCs. For each donor, CD4 naive and CD4 memory were each run on three plates, CD8 naive on two plates, and CD8 memory on one plate.

Donors were healthy HIV-negative adults with no recently reported acute infections or vaccinations. All donors were Caucasian adults living in Nashville, Tennessee, USA. Magnetic negative selection was used to enrich CD4+ T cells, after which naive cells were positively selected on CD45RA and the negative fraction became the memory subset. After blood collection by leukapheresis, PBMCs were isolated using Ficoll-Histopaque density gradient centrifugation and then cryopreserved in the vapor phase of liquid nitrogen. Analytical flow cytometry was used to check the purity and quantity of each magnetically sorted T cell population. Genomic DNA was isolated from every sorted fraction and measured by UV absorbance on a Nanodrop 2000c. General findings and caveats noted by the study authors: The genetic and exposure-history diversity represented was limited by the small number of donors. Naive subsets generally had larger estimated clonotype richness than memory subsets did. Compared with non-shared clonotypes, clonotypes shared by all four sorted-subset donors had higher generation probabilities. When several donors were compared, the shared fraction of clonotypes was about 5% for naive CD4, more than 3% for naive CD8, 2% to 2.5% for memory CD4, and less than 0.45% for memory CD8. Incomplete sequencing was indicated by rarefaction of sorted-subset datasets, despite the large sequencing depth. Sampling was restricted to blood, and TCR repertoires in tissues likely differ from the TCR repertoires found in blood. Based on pairwise subsampling, the degree of clonotype sharing among donors was expected to be affected by sequencing depth.

The CDR3, from cysteine to phenylalanine, totals 14 residues. The entry retains the CDR3 DNA only, 42 bases that are in frame from base 1. V loses 0 bases of germline sequence and J loses 0 bases, and the interval between the two ends is 7 bases. From the germline V gene, CDR1 is SGDLS and CDR2 is YYNGEE. Using the deep immunoSEQ assay, multiplex PCR amplified TCR CDR3 regions from genomic DNA. Extracted genomic DNA from each cell subset was spread evenly across all wells of several immunoSEQ 96-well plates, with each plate serving as a replicate. For sorted subsets, each replicate PCR was loaded with 200 ng genomic DNA, equivalent to 25,000 to 35,000 T cell genomes. Purified libraries were measured with a Qubit 3.0 fluorometer, size-checked on a Bioanalyzer 2100, and measured again with the KAPA Library Quantification kit. A separate single-read 150-cycle Illumina NextSeq 550 flow cell was used to sequence each immunoSEQ 96-well plate. The authors' analysis ran thus. Because the immunoSEQ output included only junctional sequences and no quality scores, the filtering could not be the same as the filtering used for full-length reads. Sequences were annotated with PyIR, a Python wrapper for IgBLAST v1.9, using IMGT germline references to assign V/J genes and CDR3. Reads were removed for weak V/J assignments (E-value above 1e-6), missing CDR3, stop codons, out-of-frame junctions, or ambiguous translated residues. V3J clonotypes were defined as sequences sharing the same inferred V gene, J gene, and CDR3 amino acid sequence. The percentage overlap between two repertoires was calculated by dividing the number of shared unique clonotypes by the size of the smaller repertoire. RTK rarefaction, the Chao1 estimator, and Recon v2.1 estimates of unobserved clonotypes were used to assess repertoire richness. OLGA was used to compute generation probabilities for all TCRbeta clonotypes that the gDNA method yielded from a handful of donors. TCRdb holds this immuneACCESS table with in-frame rearrangements only. Some clones are missing; in checked studies, unresolved V genes explain under half, and the rest has no known cause. That table furnishes V, J and clone size, whereas the DNA furnished D and trimming. This sample is represented by around 1.6 million clones; around 98% of them were singletons. The top ten constitute roughly 0.45% of the sample.

This receptor chain uses TRBV9 and TRBJ2-7, with no reliable assignment of the D segment. Material for sequencing was naive CD4+ T cells sorted from blood. What this sample's cell subset or site label stands for: CD45RA+ positively selected. This TCR came from a man between 25 and 39 years old in good health. The CDR3 region: CASSVAVYSYEQYF. The DNA sequence is given as TGTGCCAGCAGCGTAGCCGTTTACTCCTACGAGCAGTACTTC.